A selection of T cell receptor beta chains follows, all from one sample in a study of prognosis after radiotherapy for stage I lung cancer. Via MiXCR, TCRdb re-called the multiplex PCR reads, giving one row per CDR3 protein. This sample has 10,000 to 15,000 distinct CDR3 sequences, with 40% to 55% found just once. The material sequenced was PBMCs, taken before or after stereotactic body radiation therapy (not recorded which). The receptors stem from a donor over 45 with non-small cell lung cancer. Both conserved end residues are trimmed from each CDR3. The order of the fields is V gene, J gene, CDR3 protein.

TRBV27	TRBJ2-7	ASIPNWDYEQY
TRBV6-1	TRBJ1-6	ATPPQEPGNSPLH
TRBV10-2	TRBJ1-2	ASIRDRGVENYGYT
TRBV6-2/TRBV6-3	TRBJ2-5	ASSIRLAGILQETQY
TRBV28	TRBJ1-1	ATERTGGVEAF
TRBV9	TRBJ2-1	ASSVEGLQSYNEQF
TRBV6-1	TRBJ1-2	ASSEAGYGYT
TRBV11-3	TRBJ2-1	ASSRLREGVNEQF
TRBV20-1	TRBJ2-3	SAPTGGGTDTQY
TRBV24-1	TRBJ2-1	ATSDPGGPGNEQF
TRBV5-1	TRBJ2-5	ASSLTGWRLGGVKETQY
TRBV6-1	TRBJ2-5	ASRGRGFYQETQY
TRBV5-1	TRBJ2-3	ASSDGQFTDTQY
TRBV6-2/TRBV6-3	TRBJ2-5	ATSPGTSLEETQY
TRBV9	TRBJ2-1	ASSVAPVYNEQF
TRBV20-1	TRBJ2-3	SARGLAGAASTDTQY
TRBV5-6	TRBJ2-1	ASSFRDRGFIEQF
TRBV6-1	TRBJ2-3	ASSEGLLAIPTTDTQY
TRBV4-1	TRBJ2-4	ASSLRGDSDIQY
TRBV2	TRBJ2-2	ASRLSEKNTGDLF
TRBV9	TRBJ2-3	ASSEGQGTGTDTQY
TRBV30	TRBJ2-7	AWSVPGGNYEQY
TRBV7-2	TRBJ1-1	ASSYGGGNTEAF
TRBV5-1	TRBJ2-5	ASSLEDPYQETQY
TRBV6-1	TRBJ2-7	ASLTLGEQY